This T cell receptor beta chain was sequenced during a study of blood T cells in healthy people across ages. Regarding the study as a whole: The fall in TCR beta diversity per million T cells was roughly linear with age.

The germline V gene has CDR1 SGHTA and CDR2 FQGTGA. This CDR3 region has 15 residues. Trimming shortened V by 2 bases and J by 2 bases, and 9 bases separated the two germline ends. As regards this clonotype: Its antigen is as yet unknown.

Primers used in a second PCR of about 7 to 12 cycles were a sample-barcoded 5' primer and a J-beta primer mix. TCRdb fed the 5' RACE reads into MiXCR, producing one record per CDR3 protein. Altogether nearly 800,000 distinct CDR3 sequences are present, roughly 25% being singletons, with the ten largest covering more than 3%. In addition, the sample was reused for a study of T cells of mothers and their children. As that report states: A few healthy Caucasian mothers, along with their six children, were the donors.

This TCR was recovered from a boy aged 5-17 years in good health. The chain links TRBV7-3 to TRBJ2-2, with D hard to call. The sequenced sample was blood. DNA of the CDR3: TGTGCCAGCAGCTTAGGTGGAGAAAACACCGGGGAGCTGTTTTTT. It codes for CASSLGGENTGELFF. Looking up the rest from reference TRBV7-3 and TRBJ2-2 gives the full variable domain: GAGVSQTPSNKVTEKGKYVELRCDPISGHTALYWYRQSLGQGPEFLIYFQGTGAADDSGLPNDRFFAVRPEGSVSTLKIQRTERGDSAVYLCASSLGGENTGELFFGEGSRLTVL.